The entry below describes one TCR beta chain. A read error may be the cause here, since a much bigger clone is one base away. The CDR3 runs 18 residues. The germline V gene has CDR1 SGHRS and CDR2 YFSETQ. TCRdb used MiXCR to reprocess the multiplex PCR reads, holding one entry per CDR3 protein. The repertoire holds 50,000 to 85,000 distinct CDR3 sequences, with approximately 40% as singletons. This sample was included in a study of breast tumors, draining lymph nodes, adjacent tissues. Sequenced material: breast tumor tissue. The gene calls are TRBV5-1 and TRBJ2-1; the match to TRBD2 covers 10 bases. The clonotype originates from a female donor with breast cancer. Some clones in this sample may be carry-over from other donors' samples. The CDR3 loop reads CASSQGEGALAGLDEQSF. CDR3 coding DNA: TGTGCCAGCAGCCAAGGGGAGGGGGCACTAGCGGGGCTCGATGAGCAGTCCTTC.